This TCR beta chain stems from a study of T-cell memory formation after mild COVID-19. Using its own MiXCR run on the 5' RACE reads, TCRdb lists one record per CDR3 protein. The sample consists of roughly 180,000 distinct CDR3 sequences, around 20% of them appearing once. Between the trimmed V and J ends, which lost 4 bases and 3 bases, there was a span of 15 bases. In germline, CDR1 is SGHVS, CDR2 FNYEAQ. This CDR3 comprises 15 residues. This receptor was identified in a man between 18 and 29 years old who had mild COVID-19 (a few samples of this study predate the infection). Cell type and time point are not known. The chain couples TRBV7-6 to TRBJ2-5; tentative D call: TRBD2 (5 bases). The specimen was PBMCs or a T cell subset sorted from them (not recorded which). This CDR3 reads CASSSSIPGEETQYF. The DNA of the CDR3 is TGTGCCAGCAGCTCGTCCATTCCCGGGGAAGAGACCCAGTACTTC.